This T cell receptor (beta chain) emerged from a study of OX40 agonist ivuxolimab in advanced cancers. A note on the overall study: Ivuxolimab was an agonistic, fully human IgG2 monoclonal antibody directed against OX40 (CD134), a costimulatory receptor. Intravenous ivuxolimab was administered to patients every 2 weeks at six dose levels: 0.01, 0.1, 0.3, 1.5, 3 and 10 mg/kg. Of the approximately 53 patients in dose escalation, about 19 had hepatocellular carcinoma, around 15 had melanoma, 9 had renal cell carcinoma and 9 had head and neck cancer. In the dose-escalation cohort, 82.7% of patients were male, and the mean age was around 60 years, with a range of about 23 to 85. Patients were allowed to have had prior anti-PD-1, anti-PD-L1 or anti-CTLA-4 therapy, and less than 45% of the dose-escalation patients had previously received checkpoint inhibitors. Partial responses occurred in three dose-escalation patients: two with cutaneous melanoma and one with hepatocellular carcinoma. The point of sequencing TCRbeta in the periphery was to test whether ivuxolimab changed TCR sequence diversity and drove clonal T-cell expansion. The monotherapy dose-escalation portion (N of about 50 patients) of the phase I ivuxolimab trial is reported in the paper.

To sequence the TCRbeta CDR3 region, genomic DNA was isolated from the sorted cells. The immunoSEQ Assay was used to sequence the TCRbeta CDR3 regions. The table was pulled from immuneACCESS by TCRdb, which kept in-frame rearrangements only. Such tables lose some clones; where checked, under half of the loss comes from unresolved V genes, and the rest has no known cause. This sample gives some 50,000 clones in total; over 90% of them show up just once. Of the sample, approximately 11% is held by the ten largest clones. Patients with autoimmune disease history or receiving systemic immunosuppression were excluded from the trial. Peripheral blood for TCR sequencing was collected from all dose cohorts at baseline, on cycle 4 day 1, and on cycle 7 day 1. The samples were drawn from a first-in-human, open-label, multicenter phase I dose-escalation trial of ivuxolimab. Adults with locally advanced or metastatic head and neck squamous cell, hepatocellular, melanoma or renal cell carcinoma were enrolled in the trial. Before TCR sequencing, CD4+ and CD8+ T cells were separately sorted from peripheral blood.

The CDR3 spans 12 residues, from the cysteine through the phenylalanine. Only the CDR3 part of the read is kept: 36 bases, read in frame from the first base. At the junction V is shortened by 4 bases and J by 2 bases, with 6 bases in between. CDR1 MNHEY and CDR2 SVGAGI were looked up in the germline V gene. Turning to this clone: The antigen this receptor binds is unknown. No much larger clonotype is one base removed from it; base qualities were not supplied.

Broader findings and caveats from the paper: After ivuxolimab, more expanded clones were found on average in CD8+ T cells than in CD4+ T cells. Clonal expansion of both CD4+ and CD8+ blood T cells was observed from baseline to week 6 at doses 0.1 to 3.0 mg/kg. Which antigens the clonally expanded peripheral T cells were specific for was not determined. Low levels of normalized T-cell clonal expansion were also seen in some patients who did not respond. In partial responders in the 0.1-3.0 mg/kg groups, normalized peripheral clonal expansion was found to be among the lowest, especially among CD8+ T cells.

The rearrangement joined TRBV6-5 to TRBJ2-7, with the D gene not clear enough to name. The TCR was taken from an adult with an advanced solid tumor such as melanoma, head and neck, liver or kidney cancer. This material consisted of CD4+ or CD8+ T cells sorted from blood, taken in a trial of the OX40 agonist ivuxolimab. CDR3 sequence: CASSSRTYEQYF. In nucleotide form, the sequence is TGTGCCAGCAGTTCCCGGACCTACGAGCAGTACTTC.